The next 3 T cell receptor beta chains were all read from a single sample in a study of glioma-infiltrating T cells. Amplification of TCR alpha and beta CDR3 regions from RNA used iRepertoire nested multiplex PCR. MiXCR, applied by TCRdb to the multiplex PCR reads, yields one record per CDR3 protein. This table holds about 130,000 distinct CDR3 sequences, around 23% found once. Sample: glioma tissue, nonneoplastic brain tissue, or PBMCs (not recorded which). Source of these receptors: a human donor with low-grade glioma or glioblastoma, undergoing nonglioma brain surgery, or in good health (not recorded which).

This clonotype was seen more than once but under ten times. The chain uses TRBV19 and TRBJ1-1, with TRBD1 matching 8 bases. Losses at the gene ends were 6 bases for V and 0 bases for J; bases not matched to a gene: 6. The CDR3 runs 15 residues. Germline CDR1 and CDR2: LNHDA and SQIVND (reference sequence). DNA of the CDR3: TGTGCCAGTAGGAACAGGGGGGGTGTGAACACTGAAGCTTTCTTT. Residues: CASRNRGGVNTEAFF.

In its sample, this clonotype was seen a few times. The chain recombines TRBV11-2 with TRBJ2-7; no definite D call. CDR1 and CDR2 from the germline V gene are SGHAT and FQNNGV. The ends were cut back, 3 bases at V and 4 bases at J, with 10 bases in the middle. CDR3 length: 13 residues. CDR3 sequence (DNA): TGTGCCAGCAGCTTTTCTGACATATACGAGCAGTACGTC. Translated: CASSFSDIYEQYV.

This clonotype was counted between two and nine times. The chain is built from TRBV19 and TRBJ2-2, with unresolved D. CDR3 size: 11 residues. Germline CDR1 is LNHDA and CDR2 is SQIVND (reference sequence). Trimming stripped 8 bases from V and 3 bases from J, with 4 bases between. The CDR3 bases are TGTGCCAGTCGTGACACCGGGGAGCTGTTTTTT. Translation: CASRDTGELFF.